The T cell receptor (beta chain) described here comes from a study of cytomegalovirus exposure and HLA in healthy donors (dated 2017 in TCRdb). Background for the entire study: An earlier analysis of roughly 570 of the donors reported 250 to 350 Gb of sequence data and some 110 million unique TCR beta sequences obtained from about 179 million T cells. The study was designed to test whether signatures of past pathogen exposure could be identified by cataloging public T cell receptors. Rather than using new phenotypic data, the later analysis identified candidate immune exposures from TCR beta sequences and from how often those sequences occurred across donors. The genetic ancestry cluster associated with self-reported Caucasian donors included 65% to 90% of the roughly 400 genotyped donors. Donor age, sex, ethnicity and CMV serostatus were compiled together with the repertoire data. All discovery cohort repertoires had been generated using a single sequencing platform. In an earlier analysis of more than 550 of the donors, high-throughput TCR beta sequencing was used to judge whether each TCR beta V gene segment behaved as functional or pseudogenic. In a later genetic analysis, genome-wide SNP genotypes for 398 of the 666 donors were used, and that subset was treated as a discovery cohort. To predict cytomegalovirus infection status, the study brought together high-throughput TCR immunosequencing, statistical association of individual TCRs with disease status, and machine learning. HLA typing covered class I and class II loci at four-digit resolution. Approximately 300 gigabases of sequencing data and around 80 million unique TCR sequences made up an early release that covered nearly 650 HLA-typed donors. Roughly 5 DR-DQ haplotypes were treated as single units for association and clustering because of strong linkage in the cohort. A later analysis re-examined previously published TCR beta repertoires from hundreds of donors and added high-resolution HLA genotyping to investigate patterns of TCR occurrence. Along with the approximately 670-subject first cohort, a separate validation cohort of more than 90 different subjects was used. Typing coverage differed by locus: A, B, C, DRB1 and DQB1 were typed in roughly 620-630 donors, DQA1 in roughly 500, DPA1 in roughly 590, and DPB1 in around 440. Among approximately 370 genotyped donors of the cohort, an average of about 240,000 unique TCR beta nucleotide sequences was sequenced per donor, of which about 20% were non-productive. The study used immunosequencing to profile the T cell repertoires of hundreds of subjects and linked those repertoires to cytomegalovirus serostatus.

CDR3 length: 17 amino acids, cysteine to phenylalanine. The only DNA kept is the CDR3, 51 bases in frame from the first base. Trimming takes 0 bases from V and 3 bases from J, and the germline ends sit 15 bases apart. CDR1 and CDR2, per the germline V gene, are LGHNA and YNFKEQ. Only a few counts were recorded for this clone. Its antigen target is currently unknown. Per-base quality was not reported, and no clone a single base away is much larger than it. What the work shows at the level of the full study, not this receptor alone: A cluster of highly shared sequence variants was judged likely to be a technical artifact of the sequencing pipeline. Roughly uniform sequencing depth across donors was assumed in presence/absence analyses, although this assumption may not hold. According to a later genetic analysis, donors in an Asian-associated ancestry cluster had fewer N-insertions in productive TCRs than the approximately 700-donor mean. CMV serostatus was the only immune exposure information available for the cohort. Linkage disequilibrium might explain the correlated functional status among segregating V segments, but an unknown experimental factor could not be ruled out. Cytomegalovirus status was reported to be diagnosed by the classifier with high specificity and sensitivity in both the original and validation cohorts. It was suggested by the authors that the approach could potentially be generalized to other disease states and immunological phenotypes. A later analysis found that most CMV-associated TCR beta chains appeared HLA-restricted, with HLA associations seemingly driven largely by CMV exposure. A total of around 150 TCR beta chains were listed by the study as associated with cytomegalovirus. V-gene and J-gene trimming of TCR beta chains was associated with a missense DCLRE1C variant in a later genetic analysis, and the association was replicated in an independent cohort. Because the 87-base-pair reads could not distinguish some IMGT-functional V segments, including TRBV6-2 and TRBV6-3, those segments were excluded. According to a later analysis, TCR association rates differed among HLA loci, with DRB1 alleles showing the most associated TCRs and HLA-C alleles showing the fewest. This cohort had only TCR beta chains sequenced, and the lack of alpha or paired-chain data limited which features could be detected. A later analysis associated some 17,000 TCR beta sequences with specific HLA alleles at a false discovery rate of 0.05. The earlier analysis of approximately 560 of the donors excluded approximately 17 rarely observed V segments, including chromosome 9 orphons, because counts were too low. When HLA alleles, especially DR and DQ, strongly co-occurred, attributing TCR associations to individual alleles was difficult. A later analysis reported that several top co-occurrence clusters appeared linked to parvovirus B19, influenza, CMV and Epstein-Barr virus. A further reported finding was that TCR beta sequences accurately predicted the HLA-A and HLA-B alleles for most subjects in the first cohort. In vitro tests confirmed that a few of the cytomegalovirus-associated TCR beta chains recognize cytomegalovirus antigens. In an earlier analysis of around 600 of the donors, most TCR beta V segments appeared in productive rearrangements about 87% or about 30% of the time, broadly matching IMGT annotations. HLA typing was unavailable for some donors at each locus, so association tests used only the typed subset. In a later analysis, HLA-associated TCR beta chains showed more clonal expansion and lower generation probabilities than non-associated chains that were equally common. Most TCR sequences were observed very rarely across donors, whereas some public TCRs were present in many individuals.

The receptor library was made with the immunoSEQ multiplex PCR assay. A mixture of 60 forward primers for TCR Vbeta segments and 13 reverse primers for TCR Jbeta segments was used in the multiplex PCR. The CDR3 region of rearranged TCR beta genes was amplified from genomic DNA with a multiplex PCR assay. On the Illumina HiSeq System, the amplified TCR beta libraries were sequenced as 87-base-pair reads. The published analysis was carried out like this. Across the 640 or so repertoires, a later analysis counted around 80 million unique TCR beta chains, around 11 million of which were shared by at least two donors. Raw reads were error-corrected and collapsed into unique sequences by a nearest-neighbor algorithm in which closely related sequences were merged to remove PCR and sequencing errors. V, D and J gene segments were assigned by aligning CDR3 sequences to IMGT reference sequences. For a sequence to be retained, a match of at least six nucleotides was required to both a V gene segment and a J gene segment. A rearrangement was called productive if the CDR3 had no stop codons and remained in frame with V and J, and every other rearrangement was called non-productive. CDR3 was defined by IMGT convention, running from the second conserved V-encoded cysteine to the conserved J-encoded phenylalanine. The earlier analysis of about 590 of the donors excluded sequences that lacked an unambiguous match to a single V gene segment. In an earlier analysis of 450 to 750 of the donors, a V segment was called functional when productive rearrangements were above 56.7%, and segregating when the standard deviation between donors exceeded 5%. To diagnose cytomegalovirus status from the catalog of TCR beta chain sequences, a statistical classification framework was built. A later analysis assigned V and J genes by comparing TCR nucleotide sequences with IMGT/GENE-DB human TR gene sequences. A later analysis assigned CDR3 sequences and most-parsimonious VDJ recombination scenarios with the TCRdist pipeline. A later analysis defined each TCR beta chain by its CDR3 amino acid sequence plus V-gene family, and excluded reads lacking a unique V-gene family. As a way to deal with suspected cross-contamination and a sequencing artifact, a later analysis dropped nearly 600 nucleotide sequences that were highly shared and had low generation probability. A later analysis calculated a clonal expansion index for each public chain from normalized within-repertoire ranks of inferred template counts. A later analysis computed generation probabilities with a VDJ recombination model fitted to out-of-frame rearrangements, and checked the results against IGoR. In a later analysis, TCR-TCR, TCR-HLA and TCR-CMV co-occurrence was scored with hypergeometric tests, and a repertoire-size bias correction was applied to TCR pairs. False discovery rates were estimated in a later analysis by permuting HLA or CMV assignments 20 times. In a later analysis, co-occurring TCRs were grouped using DBSCAN, and TCRdist sequence similarity was added for clustering within HLA-allele-positive subsets. Repertoires with fewer than 30,000 or more than 120,000 public chains, plus five repertoires with anomalous nucleotide sharing, were excluded from co-occurrence clustering. TCRdb holds this immuneACCESS table with in-frame rearrangements only. Some clones are missing; in checked studies, unresolved V genes explain under half, and the rest has no known cause. From that table come the V and J calls and clone size; the DNA was used to work out D and trimming. The sample includes about 120,000 clones, with 15% to 17% observed a single time. The ten largest clones take up 1.5% to 2% of the sample.

The cohort was made up of 500 to 800 healthy bone marrow donors. At the time of sampling, every cohort member was nominally healthy, though immune exposures that went unrecorded were likely present. The donor tested CMV seronegative and was one of the 352 seronegative cohort members. Each donor provided a peripheral blood sample, and peripheral blood mononuclear cells were used for TCR beta sequencing. The Qiagen DNeasy Blood Extraction Kit was used to extract genomic DNA from the blood cell samples. This clonotype originated in a woman aged 18-35 years in good health and CMV-seronegative. Sequenced sample: PBMCs. The chain uses TRBV4-2 and TRBJ2-1, and TRBD1 may be the D gene, going by 5 matching bases. The base sequence is TGTGCCAGCAGCCAAGATGTTCCAGGGTACGGCTACAATGAGCAGTTCTTC. The translation is CASSQDVPGYGYNEQFF.